This T cell receptor (beta chain) was observed in a study of T-cell reconstitution after alpha-beta-depleted transplantation in children. Study-level results: Several patients had high TCRbeta diversity at day 60; it came from surviving recipient T cells and thymic progenitors. By one year post-transplant, T-cell counts and diversity largely arose from T cells that were newly produced. Expanded clones from the graft, numbering several hundred, reportedly supplied alpha-beta T cells about two months after transplant.

CDR3 size: 15 residues. From germline, CDR1 is DFQATT and CDR2 SNEGSKA (reference sequence). V shed 4 bases, J shed 5 bases, and the junction held 9 bases outside the gene matches. A TCRbeta library incorporating unique molecular identifiers was prepared. MiXCR, run by TCRdb on the PCR reads, gives a single entry per CDR3 protein. There are approximately 520,000 distinct CDR3 sequences in the sample; around 10% occur only once, and 14% lies in the top ten. This clonotype showed up just once. As yet, its antigen is unknown. The sequencing here drew on PBMCs, mostly from graft donor cells, taken 180 days after TCRalphabeta/CD19-depleted stem cell transplant. The chain recombines TRBV20-1 with TRBJ2-1; 9 nucleotides align to TRBD2. The TCR sequence derives from a female patient aged 2 to 10 who had a stem cell transplant for aplastic anemia, so the T cells may come from the graft donor. CDR3 in DNA: TGCAGTGCTACAAACGGACTAGCGCGGAACAATGAGCAGTTCTTC. This sequence encodes CSATNGLARNNEQFF.